These 15 T cell receptor beta chains came from one sample sequenced in a study of shared clonotypes between healthy human individuals. Generated by immunoSEQ multiplex PCR, the TCRdb table keeps only in-frame clones and is missing some. Counted here are some 1,600,000 clones, 95% to 99% occurring once; the ten biggest clones make up around 0.45%. Source material: naive CD4+ T cells sorted from blood. The subset here: CD45RA+ positively selected. Source of these receptors: a man aged 30 to 45 in good health.

The rearrangement uses TRBV28 and TRBJ1-5, with D possibly being TRBD1 (6 bases). V lost 2 bases to trimming and J lost 4 bases, with 15 bases between them. CDR1 is MDHEN and CDR2 is SYDVKM in the germline V gene. This CDR3 has 16 residues. CDR3 nucleotide sequence: TGTGCCAGCAGTTTAAGGACAGCCTTTACTAATCAGCCCCAGCATTTT. Translated, it gives CASSLRTAFTNQPQHF.

The gene calls are TRBV5-6 and TRBJ2-7; possibly TRBD1 for D (6 bases). With 4 bases removed from V and 1 base from J, the gap between germline ends came to 12 bases. Germline CDR1 SGHDT, CDR2 YYEEEE. This CDR3 has 14 residues. CDR3 amino acids: CASSNTGSSYEQYF. CDR3 bases: TGTGCCAGCAGCAATACAGGGAGTTCCTACGAGCAGTACTTC.

Remarks on this clone: The sample contains more than one DNA sequence encoding this CDR3. The chain couples TRBV6-1 to TRBJ1-1; D call uncertain. Germline V gene lookup returns CDR1 MNHNS and CDR2 SASEGT. This CDR3 is 13 amino acids long. V dropped 0 bases and J dropped 0 bases, with 2 bases sitting between them. For the CDR3, the DNA is TGTGCCAGCAGTGAAGCTTTGAACACTGAAGCTTTCTTT. Residues: CASSEALNTEAFF.

The chain has TRBV10-2 and TRBJ2-2, with D possibly TRBD1 on 6 matching bases. Germline assignment: CDR1 WSHSY and CDR2 SAAADI. The CDR3 is 15 amino acids. Trimming left V 4 bases short and J 5 bases short, with 14 bases between. The CDR3 spells CASSALRGGTGELFF. The CDR3 nucleotides read TGCGCCAGCAGTGCGCTCCGAGGGGGAACCGGGGAGCTGTTTTTT.

J is TRBJ2-1 and V is TRBV5-1; no firm D call. The ends were cut back, 4 bases at V and 5 bases at J, with 10 bases in the middle. Germline values: CDR1 SGHRS, CDR2 YFSETQ. CDR3 length: 13 amino acids. The CDR3 sequence is CASSPQTNNEQFF. DNA for the CDR3: TGCGCCAGCAGCCCGCAAACAAACAATGAGCAGTTCTTC.

The rearrangement joins TRBV4-2 to TRBJ2-5, with 7 bases aligning to TRBD1. Trimming removed 4 bases from V and 0 bases from J; junction bases left unmatched: 5. This CDR3 is 15 amino acids long. The germline gives CDR1 LGHNA, CDR2 YNFKEQ. Here the CDR3 DNA reads TGTGCCAGCAGCCCCGCCGACAGGGACCAAGAGACCCAGTACTTC. This sequence encodes CASSPADRDQETQYF.

V and J are TRBV7-9 and TRBJ1-4, with D possibly matching TRBD1 (5 bases). The CDR3 is made up of 14 amino acids. CDR1 and CDR2 from the germline V gene are SEHNR and FQNEAQ (reference sequence). Trimming cost V 1 base and J 14 bases, with 17 bases left between them. This CDR3 reads CASSLDQGPGGLFF. The CDR3, as DNA: TGTGCCAGCAGCTTAGATCAGGGTCCCGGCGGGCTGTTTTTT.

The CDR3 nucleotides are TGTGCCAGCAGTTACTCCACGGGACAGGGATCCTACGAGCAGTACTTC. It encodes CASSYSTGQGSYEQYF. The V call is TRBV28, the J call TRBJ2-7, with TRBD1 identical over 9 bases. CDR1 and CDR2 (germline): MDHEN, SYDVKM. The trim removed 4 bases at V and 1 base at J, leaving 8 bases unmatched. The CDR3 runs to 16 residues.

CDR3 sequence: CASSPSRDVYSTDTQYF. Here the CDR3 DNA reads TGTGCCAGCAGCCCCAGTCGGGACGTATATAGCACAGATACGCAGTATTTT. The chain joins TRBV7-6 to TRBJ2-3, with D perhaps given as TRBD1 or TRBD2 (5 bases each). The CDR3 is 17 amino acids. Germline V gene sequence: CDR1 SGHVS, CDR2 FNYEAQ. Trimming shortened V by 5 bases and J by 0 bases, and 18 bases separated the two germline ends.

The chain has TRBV27 and TRBJ2-7; TRBD2 matches at 14 bases. CDR3 length: 16 residues. Trimming at V came to 5 bases and at J to 7 bases, leaving 10 bases not matched to a gene. Germline V CDR1 and CDR2: MNHEY, SMNVEV (reference sequence). CDR3 residues: CASSILGLAGVREQYF. CDR3 DNA: TGTGCCAGCAGTATTCTGGGACTAGCGGGAGTAAGGGAGCAGTACTTC.

J is TRBJ2-2 and V is TRBV19; D is unclear. CDR3 length: 15 amino acids. Germline values: CDR1 LNHDA, CDR2 SQIVND (reference sequence). Between the trimmed V and J ends, which lost 1 base and 7 bases, there was a span of 13 bases. For the CDR3, the DNA is TGTGCCAGTAGTATAGTGTCACAGTGGAACGGGGAGCTGTTTTTT. It codes for CASSIVSQWNGELFF. The full variable domain, with the rest looked up from reference TRBV19 and TRBJ2-2, is DGGITQSPKYLFRKEGQNVTLSCEQNLNHDAMYWYRQDPGQGLRLIYYSQIVNDFQKGDIAEGYSVSREKKESFPLTVTSAQKNPTAFYLCASSIVSQWNGELFFGEGSRLTVL.

The V gene is TRBV25-1, the J gene TRBJ2-4; TRBD1 might be the D (6 bases). The ends were cut back, 7 bases at V and 6 bases at J, with 13 bases in the middle. Per the germline V gene, CDR1 is MGHDK and CDR2 is SYGVNS. The CDR3 loop spans 13 amino acids. Written as DNA, the CDR3 is TGTGCCAGCATGAAACAGGGAGTAAACATTCAGTACTTC. It yields the protein CASMKQGVNIQYF.

A single count supports this clone. The genes are TRBV27 and TRBJ1-2, with 10 bases aligning to TRBD1. Germline loops: CDR1 MNHEY, CDR2 SMNVEV (reference sequence). The CDR3 extends over 15 amino acids. V shed 9 bases, J shed 8 bases, and the junction held 15 bases outside the gene matches. The CDR3 nucleotides read TGTGCCAGTCGACAGGGGGCGCGTCTGAATTCCGGCTACACCTTC. Translated, it gives CASRQGARLNSGYTF.

This chain links TRBV5-1 with TRBJ2-1; TRBD2 aligns across 9 bases. The V and J ends lost 2 bases and 0 bases, in that order; junction bases with no gene match: 3. This CDR3 is built from 16 residues. Germline V lookup: CDR1 SGHRS, CDR2 YFSETQ. CDR3 loop: CASSLGGRVSYNEQFF. In nucleotides, the CDR3 is TGCGCCAGCAGCTTAGGCGGGAGGGTCTCCTACAATGAGCAGTTCTTC.

V usage is TRBV19 and J usage is TRBJ2-1; 9 bases are a match to TRBD1. The length of the CDR3 is 17 residues. J lost 0 bases, V lost 4 bases, and 7 bases had no gene match. Germline CDR1 is LNHDA and CDR2 is SQIVND (reference sequence). The CDR3 region has the DNA TGTGCCAGTAGTACTGGCGGGACAGGGCCCTCCTACAATGAGCAGTTCTTC. This sequence encodes CASSTGGTGPSYNEQFF.